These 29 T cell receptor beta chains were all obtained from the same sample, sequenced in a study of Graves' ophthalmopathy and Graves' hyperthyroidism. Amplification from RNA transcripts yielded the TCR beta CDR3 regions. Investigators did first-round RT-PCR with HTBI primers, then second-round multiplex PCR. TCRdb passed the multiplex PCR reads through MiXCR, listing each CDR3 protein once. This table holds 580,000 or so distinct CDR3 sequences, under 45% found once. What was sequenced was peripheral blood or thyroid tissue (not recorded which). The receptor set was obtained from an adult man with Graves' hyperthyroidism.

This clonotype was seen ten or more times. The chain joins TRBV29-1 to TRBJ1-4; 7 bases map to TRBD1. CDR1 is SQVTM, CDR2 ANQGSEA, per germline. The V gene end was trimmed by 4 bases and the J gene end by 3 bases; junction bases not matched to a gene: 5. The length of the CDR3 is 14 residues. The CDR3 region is CSVGQGSANEKLFF. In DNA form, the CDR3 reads TGCAGCGTTGGACAGGGAAGTGCTAATGAAAAACTGTTTTTT.

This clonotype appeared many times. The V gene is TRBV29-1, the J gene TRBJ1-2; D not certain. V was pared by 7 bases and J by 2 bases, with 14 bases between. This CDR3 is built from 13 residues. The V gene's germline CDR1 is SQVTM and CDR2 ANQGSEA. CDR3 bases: TGCAGCGCCACGGGCCTGATCAACTATGGCTACACCTTC. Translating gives CSATGLINYGYTF.

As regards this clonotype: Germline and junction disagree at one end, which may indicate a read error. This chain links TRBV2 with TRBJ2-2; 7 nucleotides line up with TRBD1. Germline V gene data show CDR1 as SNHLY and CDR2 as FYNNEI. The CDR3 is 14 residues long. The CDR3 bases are TGTGCCAACAGTGAACAAGGGGGCGTCGGGGAGCTGTTTTTT. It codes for CANSEQGGVGELFF.

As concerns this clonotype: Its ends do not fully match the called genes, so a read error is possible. As DNA, the CDR3 is TGTGCCAGCAGCTTGCGCGGGCGCTCCTACGAGCAGTGCTTC. It is translated as CASSLRGRSYEQCF. The J gene is TRBJ2-7, the V gene TRBV5-8, with TRBD2 as a possible D gene (5 bases). The CDR3 extends over 14 amino acids. Germline V gene sequence: CDR1 SGHTS, CDR2 YDEGEE. Full variable domain (rest looked up from reference TRBV5-8 and TRBJ2-7): EAGVTQSPTHLIKTRGQQATLRCSPISGHTSVYWYQQALGLGLQFLLWYDEGEERNRGNFPPRFSGRQFPNYSSELNVNALELEDSALYLCASSLRGRSYEQCFGPGTRLTVT.

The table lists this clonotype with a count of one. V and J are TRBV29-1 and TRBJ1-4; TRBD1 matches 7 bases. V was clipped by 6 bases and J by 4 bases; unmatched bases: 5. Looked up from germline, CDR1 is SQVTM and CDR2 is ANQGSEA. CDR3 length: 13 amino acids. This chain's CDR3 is CSVGQENNEKLFF. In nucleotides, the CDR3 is TGCAGCGTCGGACAGGAGAATAATGAAAAACTGTTTTTT.

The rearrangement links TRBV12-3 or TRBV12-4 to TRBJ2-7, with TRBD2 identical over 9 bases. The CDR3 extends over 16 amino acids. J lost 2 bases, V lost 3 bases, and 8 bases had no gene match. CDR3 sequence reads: CASSFRLAEIPYEQYF. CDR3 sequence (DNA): TGTGCCAGCAGTTTCCGACTAGCGGAGATTCCCTACGAGCAGTACTTC.

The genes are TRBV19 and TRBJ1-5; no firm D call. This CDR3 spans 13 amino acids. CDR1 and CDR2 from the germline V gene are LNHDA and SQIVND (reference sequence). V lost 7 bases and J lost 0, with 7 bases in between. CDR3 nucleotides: TGTGCCAGTAAGGAAAATAGCAATCAGCCCCAGCATTTT. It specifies CASKENSNQPQHF.

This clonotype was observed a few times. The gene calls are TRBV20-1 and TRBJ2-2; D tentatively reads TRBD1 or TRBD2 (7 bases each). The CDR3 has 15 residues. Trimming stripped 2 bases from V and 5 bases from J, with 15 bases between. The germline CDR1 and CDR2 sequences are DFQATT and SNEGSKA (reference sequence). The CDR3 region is CSARRGRGGTGELFF. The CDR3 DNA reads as TGCAGTGCTAGAAGGGGCAGGGGGGGGACCGGGGAGCTGTTTTTT.

The chain's CDR3 is CASSPGTGGGPSGNTIYF. The CDR3 DNA follows: TGTGCCAGCAGCCCCGGGACAGGGGGAGGCCCCTCTGGAAACACCATATATTTT. V gene TRBV7-3 combines with J gene TRBJ1-3; 11 bases are shared with TRBD1. This CDR3 has 18 amino acids. Germline-derived CDR1 and CDR2 are SGHTA and FQGTGA. With 5 bases clipped from V and 0 bases from J, the junction kept 9 bases outside the gene matches.

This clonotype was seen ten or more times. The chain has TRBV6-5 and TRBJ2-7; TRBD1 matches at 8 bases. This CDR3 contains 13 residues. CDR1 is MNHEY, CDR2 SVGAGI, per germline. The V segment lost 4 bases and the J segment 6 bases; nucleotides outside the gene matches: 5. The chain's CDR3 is CASSFRGQGEQYF. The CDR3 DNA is TGTGCCAGCAGTTTCCGCGGACAGGGCGAGCAGTACTTC.

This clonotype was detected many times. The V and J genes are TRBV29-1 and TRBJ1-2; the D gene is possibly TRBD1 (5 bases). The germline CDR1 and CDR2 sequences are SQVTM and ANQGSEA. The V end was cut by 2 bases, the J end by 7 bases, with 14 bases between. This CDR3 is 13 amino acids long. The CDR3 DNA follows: TGCAGCGTTGAAAAGGGGACTGGTAGTGGCTACACCTTC. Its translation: CSVEKGTGSGYTF.

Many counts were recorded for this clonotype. The CDR3 DNA reads TGCAGCGTCCTAGAACTCCCTAATGAAAAACTGTTTTTT. It translates to CSVLELPNEKLFF. V and J are TRBV29-1 and TRBJ1-4; D remains unclear. Trimming took 6 bases from V and 3 from J, leaving 11 bases between them. The CDR3 contains 13 residues. Germline V gene lookup returns CDR1 SQVTM and CDR2 ANQGSEA.

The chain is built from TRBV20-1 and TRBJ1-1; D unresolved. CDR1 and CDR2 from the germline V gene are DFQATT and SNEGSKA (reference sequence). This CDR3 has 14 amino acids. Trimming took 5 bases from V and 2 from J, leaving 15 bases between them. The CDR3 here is CSAQAGTGNTEAFF. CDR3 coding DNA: TGCAGTGCTCAAGCGGGCACTGGAAACACTGAAGCTTTCTTT.

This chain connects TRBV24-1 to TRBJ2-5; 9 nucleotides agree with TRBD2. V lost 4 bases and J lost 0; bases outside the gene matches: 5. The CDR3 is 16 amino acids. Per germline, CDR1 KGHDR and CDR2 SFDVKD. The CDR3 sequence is CATSEIAGEDQETQYF. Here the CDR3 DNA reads TGTGCCACCAGTGAAATAGCGGGGGAGGACCAAGAGACCCAGTACTTC.

The CDR3 region is CASSARDDRYEQYF. The CDR3 nucleotides are TGTGCCAGCAGCGCCCGGGACGACCGCTACGAGCAGTACTTC. The rearrangement uses TRBV7-2 and TRBJ2-7; D tentatively reads TRBD1 or TRBD2 (5 bases each). CDR3 size: 14 residues. CDR1 is SGHTA, CDR2 FQGNSA, per germline. V was shortened by 5 bases and J by 3 bases, with 14 bases between the two germline ends.

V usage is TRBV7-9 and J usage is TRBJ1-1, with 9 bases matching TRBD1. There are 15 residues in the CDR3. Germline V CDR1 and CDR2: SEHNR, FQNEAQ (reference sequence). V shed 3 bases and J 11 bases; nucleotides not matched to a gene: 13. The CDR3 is CASSFGQGSQPLAFF. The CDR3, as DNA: TGTGCCAGCAGCTTCGGACAGGGGTCCCAGCCCCTGGCTTTCTTT.

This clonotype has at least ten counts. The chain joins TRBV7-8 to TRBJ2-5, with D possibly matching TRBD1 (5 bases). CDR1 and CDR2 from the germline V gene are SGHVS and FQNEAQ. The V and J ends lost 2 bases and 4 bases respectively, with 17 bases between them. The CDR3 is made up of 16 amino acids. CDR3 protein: CASSLRSVGARETQYF. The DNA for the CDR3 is TGTGCCAGCAGCTTAAGATCGGTAGGGGCGAGAGAGACCCAGTACTTC. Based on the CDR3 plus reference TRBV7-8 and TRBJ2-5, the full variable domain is GAGVSQSPRYKVAKRGQDVALRCDPISGHVSLFWYQQALGQGPEFLTYFQNEAQLDKSGLPSDRFFAERPEGSVSTLKIQRTQQEDSAVYLCASSLRSVGARETQYFGPGTRLLVL.

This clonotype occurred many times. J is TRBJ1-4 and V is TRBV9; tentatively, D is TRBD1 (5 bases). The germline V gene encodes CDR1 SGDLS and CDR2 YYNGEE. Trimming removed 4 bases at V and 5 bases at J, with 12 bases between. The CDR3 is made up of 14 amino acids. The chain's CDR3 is CASSTWDGNEKLFF. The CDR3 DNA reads TGTGCCAGCAGCACTTGGGACGGGAATGAAAAACTGTTTTTT.

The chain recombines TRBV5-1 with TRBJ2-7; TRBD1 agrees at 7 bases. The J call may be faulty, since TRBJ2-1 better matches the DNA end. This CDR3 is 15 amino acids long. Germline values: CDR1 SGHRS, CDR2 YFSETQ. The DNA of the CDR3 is TGCGCCAGCAGCTTGGCAGGGGGAGAATACAATGAGCAGTTCTTC. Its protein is CASSLAGGEYNEQFF.

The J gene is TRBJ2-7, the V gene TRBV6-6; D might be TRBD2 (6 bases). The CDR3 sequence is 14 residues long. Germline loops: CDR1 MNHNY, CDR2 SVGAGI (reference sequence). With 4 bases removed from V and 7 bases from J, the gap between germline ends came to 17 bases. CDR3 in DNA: TGTGCCAGCAGTTCGAAGGAGGTGGCGGGGGAGCAGTACTTC. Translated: CASSSKEVAGEQYF.

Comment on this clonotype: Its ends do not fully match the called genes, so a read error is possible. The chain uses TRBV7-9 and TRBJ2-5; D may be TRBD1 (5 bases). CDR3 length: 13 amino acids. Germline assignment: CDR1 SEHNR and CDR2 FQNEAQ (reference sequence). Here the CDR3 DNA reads TGTACCAGCAGCTTTGGGGCCCAAGAGACCCAGTACTTC. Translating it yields CTSSFGAQETQYF.

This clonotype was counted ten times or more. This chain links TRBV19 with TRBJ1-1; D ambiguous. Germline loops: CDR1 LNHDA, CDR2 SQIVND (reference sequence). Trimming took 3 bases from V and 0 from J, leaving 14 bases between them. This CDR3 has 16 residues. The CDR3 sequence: CASSIGMVVVNTEAFF. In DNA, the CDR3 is TGTGCCAGTAGTATTGGGATGGTTGTGGTGAACACTGAAGCTTTCTTT.

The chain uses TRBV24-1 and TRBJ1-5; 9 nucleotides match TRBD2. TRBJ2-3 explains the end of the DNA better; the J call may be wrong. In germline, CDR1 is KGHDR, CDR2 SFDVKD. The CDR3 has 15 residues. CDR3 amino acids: CATSEGAGGSDTQYF. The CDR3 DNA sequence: TGTGCCACCAGTGAAGGAGCGGGAGGTTCCGATACGCAGTATTTT.

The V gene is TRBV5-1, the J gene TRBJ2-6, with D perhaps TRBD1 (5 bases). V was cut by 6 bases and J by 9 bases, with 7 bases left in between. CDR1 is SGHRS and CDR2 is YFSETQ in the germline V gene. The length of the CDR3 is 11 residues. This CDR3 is CASTRDNVLTF. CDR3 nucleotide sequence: TGCGCCAGCACCAGGGACAACGTCCTGACTTTC.

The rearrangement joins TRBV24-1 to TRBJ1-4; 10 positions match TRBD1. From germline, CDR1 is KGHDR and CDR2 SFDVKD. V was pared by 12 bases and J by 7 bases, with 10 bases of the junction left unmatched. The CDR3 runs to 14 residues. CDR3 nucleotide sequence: TGTGCCTCATCGCCGGGACAGGGGACTGAAAAACTGTTTTTT. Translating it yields CASSPGQGTEKLFF.

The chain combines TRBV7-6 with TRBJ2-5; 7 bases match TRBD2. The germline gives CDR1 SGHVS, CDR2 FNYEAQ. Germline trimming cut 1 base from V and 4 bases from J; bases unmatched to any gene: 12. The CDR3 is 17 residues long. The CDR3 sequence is CASSLDRRGGSTETQYF. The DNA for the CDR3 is TGTGCCAGCAGCTTAGATAGGCGTGGCGGGAGTACAGAGACCCAGTACTTC.

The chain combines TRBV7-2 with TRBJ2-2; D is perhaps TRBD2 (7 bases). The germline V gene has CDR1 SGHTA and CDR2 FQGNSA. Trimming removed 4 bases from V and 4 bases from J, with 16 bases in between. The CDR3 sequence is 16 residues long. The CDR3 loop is CASSYPQGGGTGELFF. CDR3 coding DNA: TGTGCCAGCAGCTACCCACAGGGCGGGGGCACCGGGGAGCTGTTTTTT.

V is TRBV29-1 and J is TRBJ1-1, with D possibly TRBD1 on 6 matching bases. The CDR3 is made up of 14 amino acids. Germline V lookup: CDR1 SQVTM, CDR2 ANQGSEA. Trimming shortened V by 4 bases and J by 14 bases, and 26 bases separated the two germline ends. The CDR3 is CSVGVAGGLGEQFF. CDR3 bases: TGCAGCGTTGGGGTAGCGGGGGGGCTTGGTGAGCAGTTCTTT.

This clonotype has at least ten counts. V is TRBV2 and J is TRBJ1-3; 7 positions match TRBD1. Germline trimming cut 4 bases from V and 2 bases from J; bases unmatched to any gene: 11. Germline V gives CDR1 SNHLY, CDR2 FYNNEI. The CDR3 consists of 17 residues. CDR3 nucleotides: TGTGCCAGCAGTGGGCAGAGGACAGGCGGCCCTGGAAACACCATATATTTT. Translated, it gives CASSGQRTGGPGNTIYF. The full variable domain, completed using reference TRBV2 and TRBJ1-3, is EPEVTQTPSHQVTQMGQEVILRCVPISNHLYFYWYRQILGQKVEFLVSFYNNEISEKSEIFDDQFSVERPDGSNFTLKIRSTKLEDSAMYFCASSGQRTGGPGNTIYFGEGSWLTVV.